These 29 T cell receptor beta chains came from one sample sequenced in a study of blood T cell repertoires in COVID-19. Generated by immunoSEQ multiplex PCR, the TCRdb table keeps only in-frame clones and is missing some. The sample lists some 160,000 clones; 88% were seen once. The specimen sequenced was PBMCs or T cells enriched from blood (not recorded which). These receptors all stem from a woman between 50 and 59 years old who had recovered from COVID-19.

CDR3 in amino acids: CASSPDDRAEAFF. The CDR3 coding sequence is TGTGCCAGCTCACCCGACGACAGGGCCGAAGCTTTCTTT. The J gene is TRBJ1-1, the V gene TRBV18, with TRBD1 identical over 7 bases. This CDR3 contains 13 residues. Losses at the gene ends were 3 bases for V and 8 bases for J; bases not matched to a gene: 6. Germline V gene data show CDR1 as KGHSH and CDR2 as LQKENI.

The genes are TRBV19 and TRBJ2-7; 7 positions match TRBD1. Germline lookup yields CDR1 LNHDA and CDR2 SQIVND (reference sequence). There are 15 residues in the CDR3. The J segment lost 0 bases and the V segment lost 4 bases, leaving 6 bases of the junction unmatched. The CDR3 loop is CASSRDRVSSYEQYF. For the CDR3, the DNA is TGTGCCAGTAGTAGAGACAGGGTGAGCTCCTACGAGCAGTACTTC.

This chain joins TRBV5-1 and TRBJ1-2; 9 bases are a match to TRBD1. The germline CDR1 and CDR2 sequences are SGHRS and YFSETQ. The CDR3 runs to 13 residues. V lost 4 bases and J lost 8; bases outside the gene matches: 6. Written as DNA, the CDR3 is TGCGCCAGCAGCCAAGGGACAGGGTACGGCTACACCTTC. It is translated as CASSQGTGYGYTF.

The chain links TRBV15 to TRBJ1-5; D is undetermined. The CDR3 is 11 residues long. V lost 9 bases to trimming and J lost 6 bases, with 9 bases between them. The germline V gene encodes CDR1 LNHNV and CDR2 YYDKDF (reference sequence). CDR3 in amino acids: CATGRAQPQHF. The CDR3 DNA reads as TGTGCCACGGGGAGGGCTCAGCCCCAGCATTTT.

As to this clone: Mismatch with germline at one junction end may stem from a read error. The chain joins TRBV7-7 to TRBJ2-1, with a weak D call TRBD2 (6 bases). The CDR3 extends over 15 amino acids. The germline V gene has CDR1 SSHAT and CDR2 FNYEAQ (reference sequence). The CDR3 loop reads CASSYDGSSYNEQFF. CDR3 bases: TGTGCTAGCAGCTACGACGGGAGCTCCTACAATGAGCAGTTCTTC.

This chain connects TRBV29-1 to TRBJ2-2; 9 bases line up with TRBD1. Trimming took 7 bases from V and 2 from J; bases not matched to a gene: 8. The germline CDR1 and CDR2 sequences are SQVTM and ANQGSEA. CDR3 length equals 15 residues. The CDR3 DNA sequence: TGCAGCGCCTTCGGGACAGGGAGCAACACCGGGGAGCTGTTTTTT. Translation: CSAFGTGSNTGELFF.

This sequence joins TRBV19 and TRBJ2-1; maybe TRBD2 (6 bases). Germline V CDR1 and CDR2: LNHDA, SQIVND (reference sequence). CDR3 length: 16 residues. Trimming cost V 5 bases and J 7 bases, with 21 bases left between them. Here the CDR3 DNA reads TGTGCCAGTAGTTTTGGTTTGGTAATCGGGACTAATGAGCAGTTCTTC. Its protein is CASSFGLVIGTNEQFF.

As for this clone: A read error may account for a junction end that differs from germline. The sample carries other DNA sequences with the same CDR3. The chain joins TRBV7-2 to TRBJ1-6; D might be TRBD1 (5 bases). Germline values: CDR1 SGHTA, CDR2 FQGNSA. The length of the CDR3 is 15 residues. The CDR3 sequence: CASSLFRVGNSPLHF. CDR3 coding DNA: TGTGCCAGCAGCTTATTCAGGGTGGGGAATTCACCTCTCCACTTT. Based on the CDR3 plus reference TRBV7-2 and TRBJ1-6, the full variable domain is GAGVSQSPSNKVTEKGKDVELRCDPISGHTALYWYRQSLGQGLEFLIYFQGNSAPDKSGLPSDRFSAERTGGSVSTLTIQRTQQEDSAVYLCASSLFRVGNSPLHFGNGTRLTVT.

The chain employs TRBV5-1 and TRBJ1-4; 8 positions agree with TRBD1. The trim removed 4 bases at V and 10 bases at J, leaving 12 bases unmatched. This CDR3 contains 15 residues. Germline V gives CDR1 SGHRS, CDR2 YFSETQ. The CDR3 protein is CASSPAPGQALKLFF. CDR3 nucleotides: TGCGCCAGCAGCCCTGCACCGGGACAGGCTCTAAAACTGTTTTTT.

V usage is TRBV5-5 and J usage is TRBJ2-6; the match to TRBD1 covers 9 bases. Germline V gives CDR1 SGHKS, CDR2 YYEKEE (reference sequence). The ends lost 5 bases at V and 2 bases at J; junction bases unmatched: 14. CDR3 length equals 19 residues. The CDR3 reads CASSPVARDRAAGANVLTF. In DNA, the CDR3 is TGTGCCAGCAGTCCCGTTGCCCGGGACAGGGCCGCTGGGGCCAACGTCCTGACTTTC.

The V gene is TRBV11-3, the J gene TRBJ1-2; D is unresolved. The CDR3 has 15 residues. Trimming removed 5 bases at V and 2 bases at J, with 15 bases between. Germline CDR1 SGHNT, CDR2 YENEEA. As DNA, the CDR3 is TGTGCCAGCAGCCCCGGAGGCCCGAGGAACTATGGCTACACCTTC. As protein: CASSPGGPRNYGYTF.

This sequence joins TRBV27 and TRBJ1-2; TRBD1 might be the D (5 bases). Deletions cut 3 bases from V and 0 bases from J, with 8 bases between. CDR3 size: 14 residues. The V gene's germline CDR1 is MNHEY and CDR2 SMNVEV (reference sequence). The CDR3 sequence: CASSFGGPNYGYTF. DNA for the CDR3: TGTGCCAGCAGTTTCGGGGGTCCTAACTATGGCTACACCTTC.

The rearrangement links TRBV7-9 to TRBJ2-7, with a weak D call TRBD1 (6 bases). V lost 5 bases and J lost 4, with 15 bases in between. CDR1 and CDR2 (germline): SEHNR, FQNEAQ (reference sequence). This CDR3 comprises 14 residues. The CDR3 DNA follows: TGTGCCAGCAGCCCGAGTGGGACACGGTACGAGCAGTACTTC. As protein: CASSPSGTRYEQYF.

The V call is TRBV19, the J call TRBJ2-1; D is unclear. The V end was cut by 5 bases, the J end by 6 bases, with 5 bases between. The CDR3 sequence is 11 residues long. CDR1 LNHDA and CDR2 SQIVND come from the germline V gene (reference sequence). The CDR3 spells CASSWANEQFF. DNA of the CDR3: TGTGCCAGTAGTTGGGCCAATGAGCAGTTCTTC.

CDR3 nucleotide sequence: TGTGCCAGCAGCTTAATCCCAGGGAGGTCCACAGATACGCAGTATTTT. This gives the protein CASSLIPGRSTDTQYF. V gene TRBV7-3 combines with J gene TRBJ2-3; tentative D call: TRBD2 (6 bases). Trimming removed 1 base at V and 2 bases at J, with 13 bases between. The germline CDR1 and CDR2 sequences are SGHTA and FQGTGA. The CDR3 has 16 residues.

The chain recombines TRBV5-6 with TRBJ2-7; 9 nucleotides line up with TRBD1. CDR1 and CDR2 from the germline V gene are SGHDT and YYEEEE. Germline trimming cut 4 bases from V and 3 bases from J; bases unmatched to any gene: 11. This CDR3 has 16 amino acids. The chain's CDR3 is CASSPGQGLVVYEQYF. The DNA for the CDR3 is TGTGCCAGCAGCCCCGGACAGGGGTTAGTGGTCTACGAGCAGTACTTC. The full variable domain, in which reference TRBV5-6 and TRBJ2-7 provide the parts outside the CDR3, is DAGVTQSPTHLIKTRGQQVTLRCSPKSGHDTVSWYQQALGQGPQFIFQYYEEEERQRGNFPDRFSGHQFPNYSSELNVNALLLGDSALYLCASSPGQGLVVYEQYFGPGTRLTVT.

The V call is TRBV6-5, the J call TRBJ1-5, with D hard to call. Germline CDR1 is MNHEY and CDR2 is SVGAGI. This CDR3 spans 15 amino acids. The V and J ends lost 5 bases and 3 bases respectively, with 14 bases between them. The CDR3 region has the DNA TGTGCCAGCAGTAGCCACCCCCGTCACAATCAGCCCCAGCATTTT. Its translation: CASSSHPRHNQPQHF.

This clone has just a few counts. The CDR3: CASSQGEGGPDEQYF. DNA for the CDR3: TGCGCCAGCAGCCAAGGGGAGGGGGGCCCCGACGAGCAGTACTTC. The chain has TRBV4-3 and TRBJ2-7, with D perhaps matching TRBD2 (7 bases). In germline, CDR1 is LGHNA, CDR2 YSLEER. The CDR3 sequence is 15 residues long. V lost 1 base and J 5 bases, leaving 15 bases between the germline ends.

Here the CDR3 DNA reads TGTGCCAGCAGCCTCGGGTCCTTTGCTAACTATGGCTACACCTTC. Protein: CASSLGSFANYGYTF. V gene TRBV3-1 (or the pseudogene TRBV3-2) combines with J gene TRBJ1-2; D is ambiguous. V was pared by 4 bases and J by 0 bases, with 12 bases between. This CDR3 contains 15 residues. Germline V gene data show CDR1 as LGHDT and CDR2 as YNNKEL (reference sequence).

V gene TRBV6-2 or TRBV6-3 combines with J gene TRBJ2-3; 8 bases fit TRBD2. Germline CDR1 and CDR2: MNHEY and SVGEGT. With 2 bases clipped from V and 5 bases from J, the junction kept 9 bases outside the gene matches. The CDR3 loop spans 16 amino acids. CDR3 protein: CASSYGGAGVGDTQYF. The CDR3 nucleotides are TGTGCCAGCAGTTACGGAGGAGCGGGGGTGGGAGATACGCAGTATTTT.

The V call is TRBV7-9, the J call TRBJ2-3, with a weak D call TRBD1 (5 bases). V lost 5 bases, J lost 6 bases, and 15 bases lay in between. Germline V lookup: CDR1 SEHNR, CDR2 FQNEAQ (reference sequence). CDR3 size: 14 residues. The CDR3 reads CASSQRTYGDTQYF. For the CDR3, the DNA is TGTGCCAGCAGCCAGAGGACATACGGGGATACGCAGTATTTT.

The CDR3: CASGLGVNREAFF. CDR3 in DNA: TGTGCTAGTGGTTTGGGAGTGAATAGAGAAGCTTTCTTT. The gene calls are TRBV12-5 and TRBJ1-1; D uncertain. Germline loops: CDR1 LGHNT, CDR2 FRNRAP. Trimming took 1 base from V and 8 from J, leaving 11 bases between them. CDR3 length: 13 residues.

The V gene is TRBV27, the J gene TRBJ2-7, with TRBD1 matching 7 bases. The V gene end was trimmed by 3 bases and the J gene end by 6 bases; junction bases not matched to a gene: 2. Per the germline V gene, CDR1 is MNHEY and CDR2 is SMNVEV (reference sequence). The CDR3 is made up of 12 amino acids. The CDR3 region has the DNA TGTGCCAGCAGTTTCGACAGGGCCGAGCAGTACTTC. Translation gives CASSFDRAEQYF.

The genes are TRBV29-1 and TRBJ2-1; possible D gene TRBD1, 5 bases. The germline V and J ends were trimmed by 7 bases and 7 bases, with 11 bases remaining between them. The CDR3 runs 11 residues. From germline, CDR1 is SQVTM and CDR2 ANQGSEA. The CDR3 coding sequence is TGCAGCGCTATTAACAGGAATGAGCAGTTCTTC. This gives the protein CSAINRNEQFF.

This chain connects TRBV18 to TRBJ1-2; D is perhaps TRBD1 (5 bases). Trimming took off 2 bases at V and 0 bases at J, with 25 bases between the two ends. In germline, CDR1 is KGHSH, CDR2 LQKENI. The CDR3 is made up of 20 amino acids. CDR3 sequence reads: CASSPTPQGGLPSANYGYTF. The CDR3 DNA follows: TGTGCCAGCTCACCAACCCCCCAGGGAGGACTTCCCTCAGCTAACTATGGCTACACCTTC.

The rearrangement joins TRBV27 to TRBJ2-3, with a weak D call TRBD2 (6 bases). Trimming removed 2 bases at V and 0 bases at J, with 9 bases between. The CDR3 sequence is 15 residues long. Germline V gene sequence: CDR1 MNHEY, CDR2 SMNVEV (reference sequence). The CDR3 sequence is CASSLGGVSTDTQYF. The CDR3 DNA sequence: TGTGCCAGCAGTTTAGGAGGGGTGAGCACAGATACGCAGTATTTT.

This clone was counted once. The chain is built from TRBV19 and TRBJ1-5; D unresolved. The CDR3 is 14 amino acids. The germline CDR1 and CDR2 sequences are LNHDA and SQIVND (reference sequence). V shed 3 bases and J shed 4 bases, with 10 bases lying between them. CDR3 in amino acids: CASSILAVNQPQHF. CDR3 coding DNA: TGTGCCAGTAGTATCCTGGCGGTTAATCAGCCCCAGCATTTT.

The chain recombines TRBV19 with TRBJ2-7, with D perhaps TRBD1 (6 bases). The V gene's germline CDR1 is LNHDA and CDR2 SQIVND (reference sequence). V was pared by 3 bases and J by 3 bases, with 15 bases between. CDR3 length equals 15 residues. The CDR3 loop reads CASSITGRGIYEQYF. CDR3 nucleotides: TGTGCCAGTAGTATCACAGGGAGAGGAATCTACGAGCAGTACTTC.

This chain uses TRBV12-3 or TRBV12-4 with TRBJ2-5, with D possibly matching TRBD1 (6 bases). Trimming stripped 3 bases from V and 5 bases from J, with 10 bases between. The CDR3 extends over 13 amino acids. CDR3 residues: CASSFGGGETQYF. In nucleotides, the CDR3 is TGTGCCAGCAGTTTTGGGGGCGGGGAGACCCAGTACTTC.